This TCR beta chain was captured by sequencing in a study of cytomegalovirus exposure and HLA in healthy donors. Study-wide points: CMV serostatus was the only recorded immune exposure for donors.

PCR used 60 Vbeta primers and 13 Jbeta primers. The protocol was immunoSEQ multiplex PCR, while the TCRdb copy is restricted to in-frame clones and leaves out a portion. Among about 190,000 clones listed, 75% to 80% were seen once. The CDR3 extends over 15 amino acids. Germline-derived CDR1 and CDR2 are SGHVS and FQNEAQ. The V and J ends lost 5 bases and 2 bases, in that order; junction bases with no gene match: 4. Comment on this clone: The antigen is not known.

Sequenced: PBMCs. The chain joins TRBV7-8 to TRBJ2-5; TRBD2 matches at 11 bases. This TCR was sampled from a woman between 25 and 40 years old in good health and CMV-seropositive. Written as DNA, the CDR3 is TGTGCCAGCAGCACACTAGCGGGAGATCAAGAGACCCAGTACTTC. Translation: CASSTLAGDQETQYF.